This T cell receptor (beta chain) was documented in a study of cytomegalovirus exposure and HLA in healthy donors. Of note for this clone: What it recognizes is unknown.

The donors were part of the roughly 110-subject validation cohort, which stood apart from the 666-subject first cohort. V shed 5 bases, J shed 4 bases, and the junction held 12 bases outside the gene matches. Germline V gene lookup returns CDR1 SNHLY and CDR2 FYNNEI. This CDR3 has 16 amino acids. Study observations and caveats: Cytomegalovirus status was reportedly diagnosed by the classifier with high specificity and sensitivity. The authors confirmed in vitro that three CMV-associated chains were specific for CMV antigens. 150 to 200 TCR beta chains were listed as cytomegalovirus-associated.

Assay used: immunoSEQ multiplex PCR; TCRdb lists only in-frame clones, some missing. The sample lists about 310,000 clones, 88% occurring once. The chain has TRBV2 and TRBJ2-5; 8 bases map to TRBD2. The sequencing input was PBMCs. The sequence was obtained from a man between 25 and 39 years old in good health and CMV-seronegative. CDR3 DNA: TGTGCCAGCAGTAATAGCGGGGTGGGTCTCCGAGAGACCCAGTACTTC. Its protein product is CASSNSGVGLRETQYF.